This T cell receptor beta chain was captured by sequencing in a study of blood T cell repertoires in COVID-19. Across the whole study: Samples of COVID-19 (acute and convalescent) were obtained from the United States, Italy and Spain.

TCRdb's table, derived via immunoSEQ multiplex PCR, lists solely in-frame clones and lacks some. This sample yields about 47,000 clones, of which roughly 90% are seen a single time; 3% belongs to the top ten. With 3 bases removed from V and 11 bases from J, the gap between germline ends came to 14 bases. Per the germline V gene, CDR1 is SGHTA and CDR2 is FQGNSA. This CDR3 has 13 residues. The sequence was collected from a man in his fifties or sixties with active COVID-19. The V and J genes are TRBV7-2 and TRBJ1-5, with D tentatively TRBD1 (6 bases). What was sequenced was peripheral blood. CDR3 region: CASSFMGEGAQHF. CDR3 in DNA: TGTGCCAGCAGCTTTATGGGGGAGGGGGCCCAGCATTTT.